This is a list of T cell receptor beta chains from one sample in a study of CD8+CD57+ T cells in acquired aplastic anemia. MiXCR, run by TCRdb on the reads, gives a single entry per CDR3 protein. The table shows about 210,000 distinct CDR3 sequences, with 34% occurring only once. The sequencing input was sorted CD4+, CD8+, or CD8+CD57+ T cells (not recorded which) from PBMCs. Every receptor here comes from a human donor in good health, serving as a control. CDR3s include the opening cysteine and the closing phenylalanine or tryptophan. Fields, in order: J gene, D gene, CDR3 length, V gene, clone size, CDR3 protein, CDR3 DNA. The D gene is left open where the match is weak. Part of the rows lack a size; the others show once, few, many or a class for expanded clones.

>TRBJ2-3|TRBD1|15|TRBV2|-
CASSGGTGRGDTQYF
TGTGCCAGCAGTGGAGGGACAGGGCGTGGAGATACGCAGTATTTT
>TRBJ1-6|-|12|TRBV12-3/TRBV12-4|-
CASSSRGGALHF
TGTGCCAGCAGTTCCCGTGGCGGAGCCCTCCACTTT
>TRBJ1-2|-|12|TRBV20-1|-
CSAPKTDLGYTF
TGCAGTGCGCCAAAGACGGACTTGGGCTACACCTTC
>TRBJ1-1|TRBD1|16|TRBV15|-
CATSSKGQQRNTEAFF
TGTGCCACCAGCAGCAAGGGACAGCAAAGGAACACTGAAGCTTTCTTT
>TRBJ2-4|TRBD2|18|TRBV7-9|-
CASSYRLAGEGAKNIQYF
TGTGCCAGCAGCTATAGACTAGCGGGGGAGGGAGCCAAAAACATTCAGTACTTC
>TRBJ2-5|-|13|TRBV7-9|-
CASSFSDQETQYF
TGTGCCAGCAGCTTTAGTGACCAAGAGACCCAGTACTTC
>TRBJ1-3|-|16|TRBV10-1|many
CASSDRDGRSGNTIYF
TGCGCCAGCAGTGACCGGGACGGCCGATCTGGAAACACCATATATTTT
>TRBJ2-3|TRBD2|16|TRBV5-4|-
CASSLLWRGYTDTQYF
TGTGCCAGCAGCTTGTTGTGGCGGGGGTACACAGATACGCAGTATTTT
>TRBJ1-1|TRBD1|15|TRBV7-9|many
CASSPRGQGASEAFF
TGTGCCAGCAGCCCCAGGGGGCAGGGGGCAAGTGAAGCTTTCTTT
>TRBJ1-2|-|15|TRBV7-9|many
CASSLVPSANYGYTF
TGTGCCAGCAGCTTAGTGCCGTCGGCCAACTATGGCTACACCTTC
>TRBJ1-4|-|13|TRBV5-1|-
CASSLATKEKLFF
TGCGCCAGCAGCTTGGCTACAAAAGAAAAACTGTTTTTT
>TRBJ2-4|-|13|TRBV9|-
CASSRYLSDIQYF
TGTGCCAGCAGCCGGTATCTATCGGACATTCAGTACTTC
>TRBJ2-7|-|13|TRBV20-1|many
CSALGQSSYEQYF
TGCAGTGCCCTGGGACAAAGCTCCTACGAGCAGTACTTC
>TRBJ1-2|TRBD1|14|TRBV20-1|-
CSARGDRENYGYTF
TGCAGTGCTAGGGGGGACAGGGAGAACTATGGCTACACCTTC
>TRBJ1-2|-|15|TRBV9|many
CASSPRGGITSGYTF
TGTGCCAGCAGCCCCCGCGGGGGCATCACCTCTGGCTACACCTTC
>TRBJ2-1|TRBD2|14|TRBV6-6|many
CASSYGLAGVRWFF
TGTGCCAGCAGTTACGGACTAGCGGGAGTTCGATGGTTCTTC
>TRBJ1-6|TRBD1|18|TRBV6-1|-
CAGRSGDVTGASNSPLHF
TGTGCCGGCAGAAGCGGGGATGTTACAGGGGCGAGTAATTCACCCCTCCACTTT
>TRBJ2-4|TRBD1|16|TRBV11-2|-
CASSPTDRVAKNIQYF
TGTGCCAGCAGCCCTACGGACAGGGTAGCCAAAAACATTCAGTACTTC
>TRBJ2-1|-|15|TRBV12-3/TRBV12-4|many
CASSADSPTYNEQFF
TGTGCCAGCAGTGCGGACAGCCCGACCTACAATGAGCAGTTCTTC
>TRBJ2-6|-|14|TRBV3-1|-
CASSTLSGANVLTF
TGTGCCAGCAGCACACTTTCTGGGGCCAACGTCCTGACTTTC
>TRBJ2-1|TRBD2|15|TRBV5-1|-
CASSLAGLAGVGQFF
TGCGCCAGCAGCTTGGCGGGACTAGCGGGAGTAGGGCAGTTCTTC
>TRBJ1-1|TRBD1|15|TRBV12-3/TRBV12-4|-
CASSSVGTGNTEAFF
TGTGCCAGCAGTTCTGTCGGGACAGGGAACACTGAAGCTTTCTTT
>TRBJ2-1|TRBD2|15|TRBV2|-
CASSTSGPQRDEQFF
TGTGCCAGCAGCACTAGCGGTCCCCAACGCGATGAGCAGTTCTTC
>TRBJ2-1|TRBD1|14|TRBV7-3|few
CASSPQSGGGEQFF
TGTGCCAGCAGCCCCCAGTCAGGGGGCGGTGAGCAGTTCTTC
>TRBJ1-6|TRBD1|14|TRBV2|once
CASGTGDSNSPLHF
TGTGCCAGCGGGACAGGGGATAGCAATTCACCCCTCCACTTT
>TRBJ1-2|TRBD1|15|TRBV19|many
CASSATGGDLYGYTF
TGTGCCAGTAGTGCCACAGGGGGCGATTTGTATGGCTACACCTTC
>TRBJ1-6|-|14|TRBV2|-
CASSEGQLKSPLHF
TGTGCCAGCAGTGAAGGACAGCTAAAGTCACCCCTCCACTTT
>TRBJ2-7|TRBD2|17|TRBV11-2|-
CASSLDGLAGTSYEQYF
TGTGCCAGCAGCTTAGACGGACTAGCGGGTACTTCCTACGAGCAGTACTTC
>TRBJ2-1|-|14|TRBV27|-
CASSLSLERGTVFF
TGTGCCAGCAGTTTATCATTAGAGAGGGGGACTGTGTTCTTC
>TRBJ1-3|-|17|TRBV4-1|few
CASRPYRTPDSGNTIYF
TGCGCCAGCAGACCTTACAGGACCCCAGACTCTGGAAACACCATATATTTT
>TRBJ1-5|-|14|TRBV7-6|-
CAWSEDSHNQPQHF
TGTGCCTGGAGTGAAGACAGCCACAATCAGCCCCAGCATTTT
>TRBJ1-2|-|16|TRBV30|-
CAWSVSPFRTNYGYTF
TGTGCCTGGAGTGTTTCCCCGTTCCGGACTAACTATGGCTACACCTTC
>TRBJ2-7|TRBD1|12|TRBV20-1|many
CSAIRGTYEQYF
TGCAGTGCCATCAGGGGGACCTACGAGCAGTACTTC
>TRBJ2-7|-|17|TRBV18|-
CASSPPRNSGTDYEQYF
TGTGCCAGCTCACCGCCACGAAACTCCGGGACGGACTACGAGCAGTACTTC
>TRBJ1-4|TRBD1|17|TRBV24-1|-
CATSETTGGRRSEKLFF
TGTGCCACCAGTGAGACGACAGGGGGTCGCCGAAGTGAAAAACTGTTTTTT
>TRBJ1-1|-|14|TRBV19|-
CASGMGGRRTEASF
TGTGCCAGTGGTATGGGGGGCCGGAGGACTGAAGCTTCCTTT
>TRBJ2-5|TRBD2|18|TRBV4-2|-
CASSQVIGLAGDQETQYF
TGTGCCAGCAGCCAAGTTATCGGTTTAGCGGGGGACCAAGAGACCCAGTACTTC
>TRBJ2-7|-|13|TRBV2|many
CASSELEVGEQYF
TGTGCCAGCAGTGAACTGGAGGTGGGGGAGCAGTACTTC